This TCR beta chain was sequenced during a study of blood T cell repertoires in COVID-19. Study at large: PBMCs, B-cell-depleted T cells, or T cells were the source of the cDNA or gDNA that made up the material.

The CDR3 covers 12 residues. Germline V gene data show CDR1 as SQVTM and CDR2 as ANQGSEA. V lost 6 bases to trimming and J lost 6 bases; unmatched junction nucleotides: 3. Patients of the Seattle cohort, enrolled during active infection, were followed longitudinally. Per the original data handling: Using reference gene primer amplification, nucleated cell counts were estimated. The assay was immunoSEQ multiplex PCR, and TCRdb's table has in-frame clones only and misses some. V and J calls and clone size are given by that table; D and trimming were obtained from the DNA. The sample carries 150,000 to 200,000 clones, 70% to 90% recorded once.

This receptor was obtained from a person aged 65 to 85 with COVID-19, enrolled during active disease. The V gene is TRBV29-1, the J gene TRBJ2-4; 9 bases fit TRBD1. The sample taken for sequencing was peripheral blood. CDR3 loop: CSVGTGLNIQYF. The CDR3 region has the DNA TGCAGCGTAGGGACAGGGTTAAACATTCAGTACTTC.